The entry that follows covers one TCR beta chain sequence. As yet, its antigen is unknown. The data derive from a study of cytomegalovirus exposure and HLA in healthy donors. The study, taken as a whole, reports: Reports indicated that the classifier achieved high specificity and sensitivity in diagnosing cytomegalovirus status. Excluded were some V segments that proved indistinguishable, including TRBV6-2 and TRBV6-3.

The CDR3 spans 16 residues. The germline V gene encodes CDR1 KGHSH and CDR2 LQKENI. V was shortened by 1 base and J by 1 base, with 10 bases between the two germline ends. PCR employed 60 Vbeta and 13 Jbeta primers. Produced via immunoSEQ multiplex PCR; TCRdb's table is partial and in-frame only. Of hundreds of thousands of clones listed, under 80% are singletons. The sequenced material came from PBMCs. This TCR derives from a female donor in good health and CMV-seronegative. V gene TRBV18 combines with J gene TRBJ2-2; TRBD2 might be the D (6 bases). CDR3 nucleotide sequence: TGTGCCAGCTCACCACTACTAGCCCAGAACACCGGGGAGCTGTTTTTT. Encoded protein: CASSPLLAQNTGELFF.